Sequencing of this T cell receptor beta chain was carried out in a study of beta chain features in type 1 diabetes. Expressed TCRB transcripts were sequenced after all isolated RNA was converted to cDNA. About 3.57 million reads per sample were averaged for naive, central memory and regulatory samples. Sequenced by immunoSEQ multiplex PCR; TCRdb stores in-frame clones only, minus some. The data contain hundreds of thousands of clones, 13% to 15% of them singletons. The authors took one heparinised blood draw, averaging about 110 mL, from each donor. Germline CDR1 and CDR2: SGHAT and FQNNGV. This CDR3 has 16 residues. Losses at the gene ends were 5 bases for V and 4 bases for J; bases not matched to a gene: 11. Study-wide findings and caveats: Patients' naive, central memory and Treg TCRB repertoires seemed closer to one another than those of healthy donors. Equally in patients and controls, shorter templates might have been favored by PCR.

Points on this clone: Antigen unknown.

The receptor's source is a man younger than 45 in good health. What was sequenced was central memory CD4+ T cells from blood. The chain carries TRBV11-2 and TRBJ2-1; 7 bases align to TRBD2. This CDR3 is CASSPGGGRVYNEQFF. As DNA, the CDR3 is TGTGCCAGCAGCCCCGGGGGAGGGAGGGTGTACAATGAGCAGTTCTTC.